The source of this T cell receptor beta chain is a study of blood T cell repertoires in COVID-19. Study at large: The origin of the acute and convalescent COVID-19 samples was the United States, Italy and Spain. The analysed material was cDNA or gDNA that came from T cells, B-cell-depleted T cells, or PBMCs.

Authors' methods: The authors estimated nucleated cell counts from reference gene primer amplification. Data came from immunoSEQ multiplex PCR; TCRdb stores just in-frame clones and leaves some out. The D gene and trimming were derived from the DNA, and the V and J assignments and clone size from that table. The table has about 240,000 clones, approximately 78% seen once; the top ten hold roughly 3.2%. Trimming at V came to 4 bases and at J to 3 bases, leaving 3 bases not matched to a gene. The V gene's germline CDR1 is SGHTA and CDR2 FQGNSA. CDR3 size: 15 residues. This chain uses TRBV7-2 with TRBJ2-7, with TRBD2 matching 13 bases. Material: peripheral blood. The sequence was collected from a woman aged 18 to 35 with acute or convalescent COVID-19. The CDR3 nucleotides read TGTGCCAGCAGCTCAAGGACTAGCGGGGGCTACGAGCAGTACTTC. It yields the protein CASSSRTSGGYEQYF.